Listed below are T cell receptor beta chains from one sample, sequenced in a study of primary melanoma T cells and metastatic recurrence. Generated by immunoSEQ multiplex PCR, the TCRdb table keeps only in-frame clones and is missing some. Here the sample spans about 740 clones, 65% to 80% being singletons. The specimen was melanoma tumor tissue. These receptors all come from a human donor with melanoma. Each CDR3 is given with its conserved first and last residue. Fields, in order: V gene, CDR3 protein.

TRBV28,CASTQPGTGNTGELFF
TRBV18,CASSRHPQETQYF
TRBV5-1,CASSEETGTVTGELFF
TRBV6-8,CASYFYFTGGVNYGYTF
TRBV27,CAISGAGGITDTQYF
TRBV28,CASSLPVKTGELFF
TRBV5-1,CASSSGGGYSEAFF
TRBV18,CASLPRELTSGELFF
TRBV10-2,CASSEPLQSSYEQYF
TRBV6-8,CASIPGPSITEAFF
TRBV27,CASGARSGSNEQFF
TRBV11-3,CASSLVSGGDTGELFF
TRBV23-1,CASSRYGAIDGYTF
TRBV1,CASSQAPSPMGGATDTQYF
TRBV11-3,CASSLEAGVSYEQYF
TRBV12-5,CASGLGQGATNEKLFF
TRBV25-1,CASSRTGNFYNEQFF
TRBV28,CASSTQSLGEQYF
TRBV18,CASSPPRSVSTDTQYF
TRBV12-5,CASRQYYEQYF
TRBV5-1,CASSISGHNTDTQYF
TRBV28,CASSLRGWFEKLFF